This T cell receptor beta chain stems from a study of blood T cell repertoires in COVID-19. Background on the study: Both acute and convalescent COVID-19 samples were obtained from the United States, Italy and Spain. The analysed material was cDNA or gDNA that came from T cells, B-cell-depleted T cells, or PBMCs.

Per the study methods: Scientists estimated how many nucleated cells there were by amplifying reference gene primers. The protocol was immunoSEQ multiplex PCR, while the TCRdb copy is restricted to in-frame clones and leaves out a portion. V and J calls and clone size are those listed in that table; D and trimming were worked out from the DNA. The sample comprises over 150,000 clones, around 87% of which are singletons, and about 3% rests with the top ten. Germline loops: CDR1 SGDLS, CDR2 YYNGEE. The V end was cut by 0 bases, the J end by 2 bases, with 9 bases between. The CDR3 extends over 16 amino acids.

This clonotype was sampled from a man between 40 and 49 years old with active or convalescent COVID-19. Specimen: peripheral blood. This rearrangement joins TRBV9 to TRBJ2-6; D gene ambiguous. The chain's CDR3 is CASSVGPQTGANVLTF. The CDR3 DNA reads as TGTGCCAGCAGCGTAGGTCCTCAGACTGGGGCCAACGTCCTGACTTTC.